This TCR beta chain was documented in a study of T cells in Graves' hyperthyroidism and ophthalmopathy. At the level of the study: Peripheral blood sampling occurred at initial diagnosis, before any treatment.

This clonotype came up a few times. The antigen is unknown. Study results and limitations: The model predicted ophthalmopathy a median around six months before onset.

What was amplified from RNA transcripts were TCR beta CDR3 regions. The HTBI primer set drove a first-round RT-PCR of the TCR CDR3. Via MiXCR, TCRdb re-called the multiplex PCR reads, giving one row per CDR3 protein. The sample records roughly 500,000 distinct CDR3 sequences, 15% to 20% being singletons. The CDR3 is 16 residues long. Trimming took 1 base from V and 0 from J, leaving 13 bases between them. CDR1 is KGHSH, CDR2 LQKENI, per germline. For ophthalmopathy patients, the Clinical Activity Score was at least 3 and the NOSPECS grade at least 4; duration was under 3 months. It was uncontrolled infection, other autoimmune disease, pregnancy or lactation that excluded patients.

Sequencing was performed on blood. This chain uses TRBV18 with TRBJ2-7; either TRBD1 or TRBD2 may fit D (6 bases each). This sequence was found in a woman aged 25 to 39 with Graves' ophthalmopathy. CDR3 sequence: CASSPLRGQVSYEQYF. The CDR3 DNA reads TGTGCCAGCTCACCACTCCGGGGGCAAGTCTCCTACGAGCAGTACTTC.